Here is one TCR beta chain with its context. Some clones are missing from TCRdb's copy, which holds only in-frame ones; the method was immunoSEQ multiplex PCR. Of 150,000 or so clones in the sample, 85% to 95% were seen once. The trim removed 8 bases at V and 4 bases at J, leaving 5 bases unmatched. The CDR3 runs to 13 residues. The germline V gene has CDR1 MNHEY and CDR2 SVGAGI. The sample comes from a study of T cell responses to AZD1222 COVID-19 vaccine. This specimen consisted of peripheral blood, obtained on day 0 of AZD1222 vaccination. The chain has TRBV6-5 and TRBJ1-3; 7 bases are a match to TRBD1. The sequence was obtained from an adult in good health. CDR3 bases: TGTGCCAGCCACAGGGGCGCAGGAAACACCATATATTTT. Protein product: CASHRGAGNTIYF.